A single sample is the source of the 17 T cell receptor beta chains below, sequenced in a study of T cell responses to AZD1222 COVID-19 vaccine. The protocol was immunoSEQ multiplex PCR, while the TCRdb copy is restricted to in-frame clones and leaves out a portion. The sample consists of some 130,000 clones, approximately 91% of them appearing once. The source was peripheral blood, collected 28 days after the second AZD1222 dose. The origin of the receptors is an adult who received the AZD1222 COVID-19 vaccine.

The chain couples TRBV5-1 to TRBJ1-1; D not certain. Germline lookup yields CDR1 SGHRS and CDR2 YFSETQ. There are 15 residues in the CDR3. The V and J ends lost 0 bases and 4 bases respectively, with 13 bases between them. This CDR3 is CASSLEGGVGTEAFF. In nucleotides, the CDR3 is TGCGCCAGCAGCTTGGAGGGCGGGGTAGGCACTGAAGCTTTCTTT.

This rearrangement joins TRBV11-2 to TRBJ2-7; unclear D gene. The V end lost 5 bases, the J end lost 3 bases, and 14 bases lay between the germline ends. The CDR3 contains 14 residues. Germline V lookup: CDR1 SGHAT, CDR2 FQNNGV. The CDR3 protein is CASSAVRGGYEQYF. The CDR3 nucleotides are TGTGCCAGCAGCGCCGTTAGAGGCGGCTACGAGCAGTACTTC.

Of note for this clone: The same CDR3 can be traced to other DNA sequences in this sample. This chain joins TRBV2 and TRBJ2-1; D gene unclear. Germline CDR1 reads SNHLY; CDR2 reads FYNNEI. The CDR3 is 11 residues long. V lost 6 bases and J lost 3, with 3 bases in between. CDR3 nucleotides: TGTGCCAGCAGCGACTACAATGAGCAGTTCTTC. Amino acids: CASSDYNEQFF.

The chain joins TRBV5-1 to TRBJ2-5; no reliable D call. The CDR3 is made up of 16 amino acids. CDR1 is SGHRS and CDR2 is YFSETQ in the germline V gene. With 0 bases removed from V and 2 bases from J, the gap between germline ends came to 14 bases. CDR3 sequence: CASSLALNSPQETQYF. The CDR3 DNA is TGCGCCAGCAGCTTGGCCTTGAACAGCCCACAAGAGACCCAGTACTTC.

The J gene is TRBJ1-3, the V gene TRBV28, with a weak D call TRBD1 (5 bases). This CDR3 is built from 16 residues. CDR1 and CDR2 from the germline V gene are MDHEN and SYDVKM. Deletions cut 6 bases from V and 0 bases from J, with 15 bases between. For the CDR3, the DNA is TGTGCCAGCAGCCCCGGGGCACCGAACTCTGGAAACACCATATATTTT. Its protein is CASSPGAPNSGNTIYF. Combining the CDR3 with reference TRBV28 and TRBJ1-3 gives the whole variable domain DVKVTQSSRYLVKRTGEKVFLECVQDMDHENMFWYRQDPGLGLRLIYFSYDVKMKEKGDIPEGYSVSREKKERFSLILESASTNQTSMYLCASSPGAPNSGNTIYFGEGSWLTVV.

This clone was observed a single time. This chain uses TRBV2 with TRBJ1-5; D is perhaps TRBD1 (5 bases). Germline V gene data show CDR1 as SNHLY and CDR2 as FYNNEI. Trimming removed 5 bases from V and 2 bases from J, with 13 bases in between. The CDR3 runs to 15 residues. Here the CDR3 reads CASSRAGMGNQPQHF. The CDR3 bases are TGTGCCAGCAGTCGGGCAGGGATGGGCAATCAGCCCCAGCATTTT.

Remarks on this clone: The junction departs from the called germline gene at one end, perhaps through a read error. V and J are TRBV18 and TRBJ1-5; D perhaps matches TRBD1 (5 bases). CDR1 and CDR2 (germline): KGHSH, LQKENI. The CDR3 length is 17 residues. In nucleotides, the CDR3 is TGTGCCAGCTCACTCCGGGGTGGGGACCTGAGCATTCAGCCCCAGCATTTT. Its translation is CASSLRGGDLSIQPQHF.

The chain couples TRBV6-6 to TRBJ1-4; tentative D call: TRBD1 (6 bases). Germline V lookup: CDR1 MNHNY, CDR2 SVGAGI (reference sequence). V was shortened by 6 bases and J by 4 bases, with 12 bases between the two germline ends. The CDR3 length is 14 residues. In nucleotides, the CDR3 is TGTGCCAGCAGATGGACAGCCAGTAATGAAAAACTGTTTTTT. Amino acids: CASRWTASNEKLFF.

The V gene is TRBV6-5, the J gene TRBJ1-4; D gene ambiguous. Trimming stripped 5 bases from V and 0 bases from J, with 7 bases between. In germline, CDR1 is MNHEY, CDR2 SVGAGI. The CDR3 is 14 residues long. DNA for the CDR3: TGTGCCAGCAGTCGTAGTGCAACTAATGAAAAACTGTTTTTT. Amino acid sequence: CASSRSATNEKLFF.

This clone was detected once. The gene calls are TRBV27 and TRBJ2-1, with TRBD2 identical over 8 bases. Germline V gene data show CDR1 as MNHEY and CDR2 as SMNVEV (reference sequence). The CDR3 contains 13 residues. Germline trimming cut 9 bases from V and 10 bases from J; bases unmatched to any gene: 11. The CDR3 loop reads CARILAALYEQFF. Written as DNA, the CDR3 is TGTGCCAGGATACTAGCGGCCTTGTACGAGCAGTTCTTC.

This clone is a singleton in its sample. The chain links TRBV2 to TRBJ2-1, with 7 positions matching TRBD1. V was pared by 4 bases and J by 6 bases, with 3 bases of the junction left unmatched. This CDR3 is 13 amino acids long. The germline gives CDR1 SNHLY, CDR2 FYNNEI. The CDR3, as DNA: TGTGCCAGCAGTGGACAGGGTCTCAATGAGCAGTTCTTC. Its protein is CASSGQGLNEQFF.

The CDR3 sequence: CAISDGQGAGYTF. The CDR3 DNA reads as TGTGCCATCAGTGACGGCCAGGGGGCTGGCTACACCTTC. The chain links TRBV10-3 to TRBJ1-2; TRBD1 matches 8 bases. Trimming removed 3 bases from V and 7 bases from J; junction bases left unmatched: 4. Germline V gives CDR1 ENHRY, CDR2 SYGVKD. This CDR3 contains 13 residues.

The chain combines TRBV14 with TRBJ1-1; tentatively, D is TRBD1 (5 bases). Germline-derived CDR1 and CDR2 are SGHDN and FVKESK. V was shortened by 5 bases and J by 1 base, with 5 bases between the two germline ends. The CDR3 covers 12 residues. CDR3 nucleotide sequence: TGTGCCAGCAGCAGGGGGAACACTGAAGCTTTCTTT. It yields the protein CASSRGNTEAFF.

The chain uses TRBV7-6 and TRBJ2-7; TRBD2 agrees at 13 bases. The CDR3 is made up of 15 amino acids. The germline V gene has CDR1 SGHVS and CDR2 FNYEAQ. V lost 5 bases and J lost 5; bases outside the gene matches: 6. DNA for the CDR3: TGTGCCAGCAGCCCCACTAGCGGGAGGGCCCACGAGCAGTACTTC. The encoded protein is CASSPTSGRAHEQYF.

This chain links TRBV2 with TRBJ2-7; 8 bases match TRBD2. Germline V lookup: CDR1 SNHLY, CDR2 FYNNEI. The CDR3 has 15 residues. The J segment lost 3 bases and the V segment lost 6 bases, leaving 10 bases of the junction unmatched. The CDR3 DNA reads as TGTGCCAGCAGAGGCGGAACTAGCGGCGACTACGAGCAGTACTTC. It translates to CASRGGTSGDYEQYF.

CDR3 protein: CASSPPSGGWNTEAFF. CDR3 sequence (DNA): TGTGCCAGCTCACCACCGTCAGGGGGCTGGAACACTGAAGCTTTCTTT. V gene TRBV18 combines with J gene TRBJ1-1; 8 positions match TRBD1. The V segment lost 0 bases and the J segment 1 base; nucleotides outside the gene matches: 4. Germline V gene sequence: CDR1 KGHSH, CDR2 LQKENI. The CDR3 length is 16 residues.

The rearrangement joins TRBV5-1 to TRBJ2-3, with D perhaps matching TRBD1 (6 bases). The CDR3 spans 15 residues. The V gene lost 4 bases and the J gene lost 0 bases, with 12 bases spanning the gap. The germline CDR1 and CDR2 sequences are SGHRS and YFSETQ. CDR3 loop: CASSGVDRSTDTQYF. In DNA form, the CDR3 reads TGCGCCAGCAGCGGCGTGGACAGAAGCACAGATACGCAGTATTTT.